This TCR beta chain was profiled in a study of T cell repertoires in cytomegalovirus infection. Looking at the study overall: Both a matching HLA type and CMV infection were indicated by public TCR beta signatures.

Per the germline V gene, CDR1 is MNHEY and CDR2 is SVGEGT. The CDR3 has 14 amino acids. Trimming took off 6 bases at V and 4 bases at J, with 15 bases between the two ends. TCRdb independently ran MiXCR on the reads; one entry per CDR3 protein. Among about 890,000 distinct CDR3 sequences listed, about a third were seen once. General study results and limits: Dominant in the ex vivo response were TCR beta clonotypes restricted by HLA-C and specific for CMV. The cumulative frequency of public TCR beta families distinguished individuals who carried CMV together with the relevant HLA.

Points on this clonotype: Its target is not known.

The source of this sequence is a human donor in good health (CMV status not recorded). Some clones in this sample may be carry-over from other donors' samples. The sample in question was cultured CD8+ T cells from PBMCs, obtained from culture after CMV antigen stimulation. The J gene is TRBJ1-2, the V gene TRBV6-2 or TRBV6-3; the D is unclear. This CDR3 reads CASSLNPGVYGYTF. The CDR3 DNA reads TGTGCCAGCAGCCTTAACCCGGGAGTCTATGGCTACACCTTC.